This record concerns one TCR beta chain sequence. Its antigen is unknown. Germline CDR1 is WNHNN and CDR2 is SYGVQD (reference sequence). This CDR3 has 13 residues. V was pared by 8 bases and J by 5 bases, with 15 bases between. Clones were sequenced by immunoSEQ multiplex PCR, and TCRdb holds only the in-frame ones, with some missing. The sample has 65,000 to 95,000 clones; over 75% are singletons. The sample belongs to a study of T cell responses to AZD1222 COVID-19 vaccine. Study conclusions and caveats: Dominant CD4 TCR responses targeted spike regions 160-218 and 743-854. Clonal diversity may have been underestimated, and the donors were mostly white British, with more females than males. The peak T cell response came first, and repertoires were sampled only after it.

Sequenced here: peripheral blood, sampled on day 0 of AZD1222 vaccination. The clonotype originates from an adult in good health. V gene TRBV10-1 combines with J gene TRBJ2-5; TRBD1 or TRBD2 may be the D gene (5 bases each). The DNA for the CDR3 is TGCGCCAGCGGATTGGGCAGGGACGAGACCCAGTACTTC. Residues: CASGLGRDETQYF.